A single sample is the source of the 15 T cell receptor beta chains below, sequenced in a study of T cell repertoires in cytomegalovirus infection. MiXCR was run by TCRdb on the reads, yielding one entry per CDR3 protein. The sample yields just over 300,000 distinct CDR3 sequences, under 20% seen once. Sequencing was carried out using PBMCs. The receptor set was obtained from a human donor in good health (CMV status not recorded). Some clones in this sample may be carry-over from other donors' samples.

This clonotype was recorded a few times. The chain is built from TRBV15 and TRBJ2-7; D gene uncertain. V lost 2 bases and J lost 3, with 14 bases in between. The CDR3 covers 15 residues. The germline V gene encodes CDR1 LNHNV and CDR2 YYDKDF (reference sequence). CDR3 coding DNA: TGTGCCACCAGCAGATTGGCTTCCTCGGGCTACGAGCAGTACTTC. Translated: CATSRLASSGYEQYF.

The V gene is TRBV5-1, the J gene TRBJ2-5; D might be TRBD1 (5 bases). The CDR3 spans 15 residues. Germline lookup yields CDR1 SGHRS and CDR2 YFSETQ. V lost 6 bases, J lost 2 bases, and 17 bases lay in between. Written as DNA, the CDR3 is TGCGCCAGCACCCGCCTAACAGGAGTACAAGAGACCCAGTACTTC. Translating gives CASTRLTGVQETQYF.

This clonotype was recorded at least ten times. This chain uses TRBV7-3 with TRBJ1-1; 8 positions agree with TRBD1. This CDR3 contains 14 residues. Per the germline V gene, CDR1 is SGHTA and CDR2 is FQGTGA. After removal of 5 bases from V and 3 bases from J, the junction contained 5 bases not matched to a gene. The CDR3 loop reads CASSMQGADTEAFF. The CDR3, as DNA: TGTGCCAGCAGCATGCAGGGGGCGGACACTGAAGCTTTCTTT.

This clonotype was counted ten times or more. The rearrangement joins TRBV5-4 to TRBJ1-1; D is possibly TRBD1 (5 bases). The germline gives CDR1 SGHNT, CDR2 YYREEE (reference sequence). The CDR3 runs to 15 residues. Trimming took 2 bases from V and 0 from J, leaving 11 bases between them. This CDR3 is CASSFAAGMNTEAFF. The CDR3 nucleotides read TGTGCCAGCAGCTTCGCGGCAGGGATGAACACTGAAGCTTTCTTT.

The V and J genes are TRBV12-3 or TRBV12-4 and TRBJ1-5; 8 bases align to TRBD1. V gave up 1 base and J gave up 8 bases; unmatched junction bases: 4. CDR3 length equals 14 residues. CDR3 sequence (DNA): TGTGCCAGCAGTTTAGGACAGGGGATGGAGCCCCAGCATTTT. It yields the protein CASSLGQGMEPQHF.

The sample holds many counts of this clonotype. The rearrangement joins TRBV7-2 to TRBJ1-3, with D tentatively TRBD1 (5 bases). Looked up from germline, CDR1 is SGHTA and CDR2 is FQGNSA. V was cut by 1 base and J by 2 bases, with 9 bases left in between. The CDR3 is 15 residues long. CDR3 sequence reads: CASSLVGGTGNTIYF. The CDR3 nucleotides are TGTGCCAGCAGCTTAGTGGGGGGAACTGGAAACACCATATATTTT.

V usage is TRBV29-1 and J usage is TRBJ2-5; 14 bases are shared with TRBD2. Per the germline V gene, CDR1 is SQVTM and CDR2 is ANQGSEA. The CDR3 is made up of 15 amino acids. V was clipped by 6 bases and J by 3 bases; unmatched bases: 6. CDR3 DNA: TGCAGCGTAGACACGGGACTAGCGGGGGAAGAGACCCAGTACTTC. This encodes CSVDTGLAGEETQYF.

The chain recombines TRBV6-5 with TRBJ2-7; 8 bases fit TRBD1. V lost 2 bases, J lost 3 bases, and 9 bases stayed unmatched. The CDR3 has 16 residues. Germline values: CDR1 MNHEY, CDR2 SVGAGI. The CDR3 bases are TGTGCCAGCAGTTACGCTGGGACAGGCCAATACTACGAGCAGTACTTC. Translated: CASSYAGTGQYYEQYF.

This clonotype was observed at least ten times. V and J are TRBV6-2 or TRBV6-3 and TRBJ1-2; D perhaps matches TRBD1 (5 bases). V lost 6 bases and J 2 bases, leaving 13 bases between the germline ends. This CDR3 region has 14 residues. Germline V gene data show CDR1 as MNHEY and CDR2 as SVGEGT. The chain's CDR3 is CASRAGGTNYGYTF. For the CDR3, the DNA is TGTGCCAGCAGGGCTGGGGGGACCAACTATGGCTACACCTTC.

The gene calls are TRBV4-3 and TRBJ1-3; D not certain. Germline V lookup: CDR1 LGHNA, CDR2 YSLEER. The CDR3 length is 15 residues. V was trimmed by 0 bases and J by 0 bases, leaving 6 bases between them. The CDR3 here is CASSQDRASGNTIYF. CDR3 in DNA: TGCGCCAGCAGCCAAGATCGGGCCTCTGGAAACACCATATATTTT.

The chain employs TRBV18 and TRBJ2-7; 9 bases agree with TRBD1. This CDR3 is 18 amino acids long. J was trimmed by 1 base and V by 3 bases; bases with no gene match: 13. Germline values: CDR1 KGHSH, CDR2 LQKENI. The DNA of the CDR3 is TGTGCCAGCTCACCTGGGAATGCCGGGACAGGGATATCCTACGAGCAGTACTTC. This translates into CASSPGNAGTGISYEQYF.

J is TRBJ2-1 and V is TRBV28; possibly TRBD2 for D (5 bases). Germline V gene sequence: CDR1 MDHEN, CDR2 SYDVKM. The CDR3 has 11 amino acids. V gave up 8 bases and J gave up 8 bases, with 10 bases separating them. The CDR3 coding sequence is TGTGCCAGCGTGGACTTCCATGAGCAGTTCTTC. It encodes CASVDFHEQFF.

This clonotype was counted ten times or more. The V and J genes are TRBV28 and TRBJ2-3; D remains unclear. The ends were cut back, 1 base at V and 0 bases at J, with 11 bases in the middle. The CDR3 loop spans 16 amino acids. Germline V CDR1 and CDR2: MDHEN, SYDVKM. CDR3 nucleotide sequence: TGTGCCAGCAGTTTATTCTACAGCTTAAGCACAGATACGCAGTATTTT. It encodes CASSLFYSLSTDTQYF.

This clonotype was found a few times. V gene TRBV24-1 combines with J gene TRBJ2-1; 9 bases are shared with TRBD1. J lost 8 bases, V lost 1 base, and 8 bases had no gene match. The germline gives CDR1 KGHDR, CDR2 SFDVKD. CDR3 length equals 16 residues. The CDR3 sequence is CATSDLRGQGRDEQFF. Written as DNA, the CDR3 is TGTGCCACCAGTGATTTAAGGGGACAGGGTAGGGATGAGCAGTTCTTC.

This clonotype was picked up many times. The chain is built from TRBV7-9 and TRBJ2-3; D is uncertain. The CDR3 loop spans 15 amino acids. CDR1 is SEHNR and CDR2 is FQNEAQ in the germline V gene (reference sequence). V shed 6 bases and J shed 0 bases, with 13 bases lying between them. The CDR3 nucleotides read TGTGCCAGCAGTACCGTCTTGACTAGCACAGATACGCAGTATTTT. It codes for CASSTVLTSTDTQYF. The full variable domain, with the rest looked up from reference TRBV7-9 and TRBJ2-3, is DTGVSQNPRHKITKRGQNVTFRCDPISEHNRLYWYRQTLGQGPEFLTYFQNEAQLEKSRLLSDRFSAERPKGSFSTLEIQRTEQGDSAMYLCASSTVLTSTDTQYFGPGTRLTVL.